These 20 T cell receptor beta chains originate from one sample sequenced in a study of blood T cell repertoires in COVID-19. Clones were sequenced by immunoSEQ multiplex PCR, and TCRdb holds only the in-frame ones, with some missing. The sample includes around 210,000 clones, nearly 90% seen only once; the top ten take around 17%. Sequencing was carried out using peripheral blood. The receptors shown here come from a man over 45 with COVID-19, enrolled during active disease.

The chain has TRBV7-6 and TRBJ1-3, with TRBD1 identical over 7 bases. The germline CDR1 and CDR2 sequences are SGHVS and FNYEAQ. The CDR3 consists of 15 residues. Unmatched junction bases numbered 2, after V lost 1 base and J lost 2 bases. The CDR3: CASSLDQGAGNTIYF. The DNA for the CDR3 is TGTGCCAGCAGCTTAGATCAGGGGGCTGGAAACACCATATATTTT.

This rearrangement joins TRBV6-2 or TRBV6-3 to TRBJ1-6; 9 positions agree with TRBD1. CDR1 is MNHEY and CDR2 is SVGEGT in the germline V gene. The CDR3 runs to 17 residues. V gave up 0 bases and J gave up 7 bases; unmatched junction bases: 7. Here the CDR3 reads CASSYSTTGGLNSPLHF. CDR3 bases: TGTGCCAGCAGTTACTCGACGACAGGGGGACTAAATTCACCCCTCCACTTT.

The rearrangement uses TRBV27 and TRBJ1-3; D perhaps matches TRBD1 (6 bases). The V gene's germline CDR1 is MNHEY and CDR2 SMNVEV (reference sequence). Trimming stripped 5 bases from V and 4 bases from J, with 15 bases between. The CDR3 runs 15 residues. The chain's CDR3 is CASSRAGTKGNTIYF. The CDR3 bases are TGTGCCAGCAGTCGGGCCGGGACAAAAGGAAACACCATATATTTT.

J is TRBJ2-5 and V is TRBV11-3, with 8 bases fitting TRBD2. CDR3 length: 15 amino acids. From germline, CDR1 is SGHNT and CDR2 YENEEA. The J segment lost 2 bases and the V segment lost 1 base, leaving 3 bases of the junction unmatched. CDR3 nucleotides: TGTGCCAGCAGCTTAGGGTCTAGCGGGCAAGAGACCCAGTACTTC. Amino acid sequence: CASSLGSSGQETQYF.

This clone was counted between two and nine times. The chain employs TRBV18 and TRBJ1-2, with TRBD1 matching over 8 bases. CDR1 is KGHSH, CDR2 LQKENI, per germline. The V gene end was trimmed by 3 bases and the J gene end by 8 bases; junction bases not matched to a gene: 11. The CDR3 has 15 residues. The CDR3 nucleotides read TGTGCCAGCTCACCTGCGGACAGGGAAGTTAGCGGCTACACCTTC. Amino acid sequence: CASSPADREVSGYTF.

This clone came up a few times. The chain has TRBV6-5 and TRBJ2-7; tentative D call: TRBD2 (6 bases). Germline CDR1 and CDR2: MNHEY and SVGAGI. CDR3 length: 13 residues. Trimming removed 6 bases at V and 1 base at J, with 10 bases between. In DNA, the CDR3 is TGTGCCAGCAGGTGGAGGGAGTCCTACGAGCAGTACTTC. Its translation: CASRWRESYEQYF.

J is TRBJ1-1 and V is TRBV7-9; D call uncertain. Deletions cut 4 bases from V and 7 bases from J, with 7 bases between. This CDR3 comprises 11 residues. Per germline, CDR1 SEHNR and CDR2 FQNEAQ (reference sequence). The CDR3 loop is CASSSTLEAFF. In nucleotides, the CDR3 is TGTGCCAGCAGCTCTACGCTTGAAGCTTTCTTT. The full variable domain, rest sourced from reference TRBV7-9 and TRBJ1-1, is DTGVSQNPRHKITKRGQNVTFRCDPISEHNRLYWYRQTLGQGPEFLTYFQNEAQLEKSRLLSDRFSAERPKGSFSTLEIQRTEQGDSAMYLCASSSTLEAFFGQGTRLTVV.

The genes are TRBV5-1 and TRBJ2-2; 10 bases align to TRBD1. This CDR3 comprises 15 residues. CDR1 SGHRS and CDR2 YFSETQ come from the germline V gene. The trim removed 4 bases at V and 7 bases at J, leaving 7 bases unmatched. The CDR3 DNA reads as TGCGCCAGCAGCCCGGACAGGGGGTTTAACGGGGAGCTGTTTTTT. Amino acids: CASSPDRGFNGELFF.

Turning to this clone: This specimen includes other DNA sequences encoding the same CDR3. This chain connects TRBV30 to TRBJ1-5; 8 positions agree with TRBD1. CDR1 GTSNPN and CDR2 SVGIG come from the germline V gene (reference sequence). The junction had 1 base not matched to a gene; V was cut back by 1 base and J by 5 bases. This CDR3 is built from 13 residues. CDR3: CAWSAQGDQPQHF. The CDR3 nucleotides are TGTGCCTGGAGTGCACAGGGGGATCAGCCCCAGCATTTT.

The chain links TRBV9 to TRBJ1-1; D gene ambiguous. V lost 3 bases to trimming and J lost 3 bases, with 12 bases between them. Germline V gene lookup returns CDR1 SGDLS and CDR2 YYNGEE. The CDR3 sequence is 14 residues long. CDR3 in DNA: TGTGCCAGCAGCGGGACCGCGGGGTACACTGAAGCTTTCTTT. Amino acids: CASSGTAGYTEAFF.

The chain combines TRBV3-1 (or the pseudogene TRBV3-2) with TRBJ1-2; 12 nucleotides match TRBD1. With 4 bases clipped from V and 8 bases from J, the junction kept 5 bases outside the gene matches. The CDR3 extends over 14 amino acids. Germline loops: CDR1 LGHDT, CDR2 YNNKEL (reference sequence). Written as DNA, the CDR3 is TGTGCCAGCAGCCTGGGACAGGGGGCGCTCGGCTACACCTTC. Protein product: CASSLGQGALGYTF.

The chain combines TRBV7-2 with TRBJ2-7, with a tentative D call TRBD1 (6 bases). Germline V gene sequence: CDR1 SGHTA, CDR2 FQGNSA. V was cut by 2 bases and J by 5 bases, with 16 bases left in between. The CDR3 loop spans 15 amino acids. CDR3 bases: TGTGCCAGCAGCTTATTCACACAGGGTACAAACGAGCAGTACTTC. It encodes CASSLFTQGTNEQYF.

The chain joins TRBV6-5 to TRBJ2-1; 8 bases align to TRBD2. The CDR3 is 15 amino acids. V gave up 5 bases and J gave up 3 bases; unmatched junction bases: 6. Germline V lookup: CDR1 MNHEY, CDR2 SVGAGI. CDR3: CASSLAGTLYNEQFF. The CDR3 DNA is TGTGCCAGCAGTCTAGCGGGTACCCTCTACAATGAGCAGTTCTTC.

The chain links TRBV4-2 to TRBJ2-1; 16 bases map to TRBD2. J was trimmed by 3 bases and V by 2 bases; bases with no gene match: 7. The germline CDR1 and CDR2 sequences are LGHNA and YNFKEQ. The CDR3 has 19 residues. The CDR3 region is CASSQKTGLAGGIYNEQFF. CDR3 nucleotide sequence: TGTGCCAGCAGCCAAAAAACGGGACTAGCGGGGGGGATCTACAATGAGCAGTTCTTC.

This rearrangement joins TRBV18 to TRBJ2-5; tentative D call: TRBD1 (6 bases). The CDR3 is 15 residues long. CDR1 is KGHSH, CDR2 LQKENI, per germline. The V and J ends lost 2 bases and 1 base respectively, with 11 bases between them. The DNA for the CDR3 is TGTGCCAGCTCACCATCGGGACACGGCCAAGAGACCCAGTACTTC. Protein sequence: CASSPSGHGQETQYF.

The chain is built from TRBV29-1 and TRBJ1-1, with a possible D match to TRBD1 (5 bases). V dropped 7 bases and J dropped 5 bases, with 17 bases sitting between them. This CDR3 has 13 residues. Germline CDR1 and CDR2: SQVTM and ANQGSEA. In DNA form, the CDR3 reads TGCAGCGCAAAAAGGGGAGGCGGAACTGAAGCTTTCTTT. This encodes CSAKRGGGTEAFF. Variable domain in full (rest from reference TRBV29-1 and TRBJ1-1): SAVISQKPSRDICQRGTSLTIQCQVDSQVTMMFWYRQQPGQSLTLIATANQGSEATYESGFVIDKFPISRPNLTFSTLTVSNMSPEDSSIYLCSAKRGGGTEAFFGQGTRLTVV.

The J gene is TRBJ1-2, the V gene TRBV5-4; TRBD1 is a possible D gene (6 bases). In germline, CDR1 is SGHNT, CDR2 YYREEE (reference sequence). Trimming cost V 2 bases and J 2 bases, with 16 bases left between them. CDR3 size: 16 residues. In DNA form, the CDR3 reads TGTGCCAGCAGCTTTATAACAGGGAGTCAAAACTATGGCTACACCTTC. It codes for CASSFITGSQNYGYTF.

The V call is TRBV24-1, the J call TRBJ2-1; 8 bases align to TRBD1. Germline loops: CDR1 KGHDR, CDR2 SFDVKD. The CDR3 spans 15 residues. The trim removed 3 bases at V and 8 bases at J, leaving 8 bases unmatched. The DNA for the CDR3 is TGTGCCACCAGTGATAACGGACAGGGAATGGATGAGCAGTTCTTC. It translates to CATSDNGQGMDEQFF.

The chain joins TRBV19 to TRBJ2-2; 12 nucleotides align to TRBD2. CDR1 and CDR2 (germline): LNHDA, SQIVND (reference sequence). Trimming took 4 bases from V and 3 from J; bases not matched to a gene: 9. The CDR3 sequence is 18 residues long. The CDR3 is CASSTGASGRVDTGELFF. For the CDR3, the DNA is TGTGCCAGTAGTACGGGGGCTAGCGGGAGGGTCGACACCGGGGAGCTGTTTTTT.

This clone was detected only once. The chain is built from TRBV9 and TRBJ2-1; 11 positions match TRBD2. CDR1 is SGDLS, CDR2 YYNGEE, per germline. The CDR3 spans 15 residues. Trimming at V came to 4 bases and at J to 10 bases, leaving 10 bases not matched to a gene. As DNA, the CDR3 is TGTGCCAGCAGCCACGCCTGGCTAGCGGGAGGAGAGCAGTTCTTC. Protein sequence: CASSHAWLAGGEQFF.